The 20 T cell receptor beta chains below all came from one sample that was sequenced in a study of OX40 agonist ivuxolimab in advanced cancers. Data came from immunoSEQ multiplex PCR; TCRdb stores just in-frame clones and leaves some out. The sample holds just over 90,000 clones, 85% to 95% seen once. Here the sequenced sample was CD4+ or CD8+ T cells sorted from blood, taken in a trial of the OX40 agonist ivuxolimab. The source is an adult with an advanced solid tumor such as melanoma, head and neck, liver or kidney cancer.

This clone was detected once. The genes are TRBV5-5 and TRBJ2-7, with D unresolved. The CDR3 sequence is 15 residues long. Trimming removed 0 bases from V and 0 bases from J, with 10 bases in between. Germline loops: CDR1 SGHKS, CDR2 YYEKEE (reference sequence). The CDR3 bases are TGTGCCAGCAGCTTGGTGTCAGATGCCTCCTACGAGCAGTACTTC. Its protein product is CASSLVSDASYEQYF.

The V and J genes are TRBV9 and TRBJ2-7; TRBD2 agrees at 8 bases. Germline V gene data show CDR1 as SGDLS and CDR2 as YYNGEE. V was clipped by 3 bases and J by 2 bases; unmatched bases: 4. The CDR3 loop spans 14 amino acids. The CDR3 protein is CASSAGTSPYEQYF. CDR3 DNA: TGTGCCAGCAGCGCCGGGACTAGTCCCTACGAGCAGTACTTC.

The chain couples TRBV6-5 to TRBJ2-2; the D is unclear. V lost 0 bases and J lost 6, with 5 bases in between. Per the germline V gene, CDR1 is MNHEY and CDR2 is SVGAGI. There are 13 residues in the CDR3. The DNA of the CDR3 is TGTGCCAGCAGTTACTCGAAAGCCGGGGAGCTGTTTTTT. Protein product: CASSYSKAGELFF.

The sample holds one count of this clone. V and J are TRBV11-2 and TRBJ2-1; D may be TRBD2 (6 bases). The CDR3 contains 17 residues. Germline V gene lookup returns CDR1 SGHAT and CDR2 FQNNGV. The V end lost 4 bases, the J end lost 5 bases, and 21 bases lay between the germline ends. In DNA, the CDR3 is TGTGCCAGCAGCTCCCCCCCCGGGAGCGATCCCAACAATGAGCAGTTCTTC. Its protein is CASSSPPGSDPNNEQFF.

The V gene is TRBV12-5, the J gene TRBJ1-1; unclear D gene. Trimming stripped 3 bases from V and 2 bases from J, with 4 bases between. The CDR3 is made up of 12 amino acids. Germline V lookup: CDR1 LGHNT, CDR2 FRNRAP. CDR3 region: CASGFPNTEAFF. The CDR3 nucleotides are TGTGCTAGTGGTTTCCCAAACACTGAAGCTTTCTTT.

The chain links TRBV27 to TRBJ2-5, with TRBD2 as a possible D gene (6 bases). In germline, CDR1 is MNHEY, CDR2 SMNVEV (reference sequence). Between the trimmed V and J ends, which lost 0 bases and 4 bases, there was a span of 9 bases. The CDR3 is 14 amino acids. The CDR3 DNA sequence: TGTGCCAGCAGTTTATCGACTAGGGGAGAGACCCAGTACTTC. Protein: CASSLSTRGETQYF.

The chain uses TRBV7-2 and TRBJ2-7; the D is unclear. Trimming stripped 1 base from V and 6 bases from J, with 16 bases between. Germline CDR1 is SGHTA and CDR2 is FQGNSA. CDR3 size: 15 residues. The CDR3 DNA reads as TGTGCCAGCAGCTTAGGAGGTTACTACTCGTCCGAGCAGTACTTC. Translating it yields CASSLGGYYSSEQYF. Together with reference TRBV7-2 and TRBJ2-7, the CDR3 gives the full variable domain: GAGVSQSPSNKVTEKGKDVELRCDPISGHTALYWYRQSLGQGLEFLIYFQGNSAPDKSGLPSDRFSAERTGGSVSTLTIQRTQQEDSAVYLCASSLGGYYSSEQYFGPGTRLTVT.

The chain combines TRBV19 with TRBJ1-1; D remains unclear. The CDR3 is made up of 13 amino acids. Trimming left V 7 bases short and J 4 bases short, with 13 bases between. From germline, CDR1 is LNHDA and CDR2 SQIVND (reference sequence). Here the CDR3 DNA reads TGTGCCAGTACCCTTCTGGGTCTCACTGAAGCTTTCTTT. Its translation: CASTLLGLTEAFF. The full variable domain, rest sourced from reference TRBV19 and TRBJ1-1, is DGGITQSPKYLFRKEGQNVTLSCEQNLNHDAMYWYRQDPGQGLRLIYYSQIVNDFQKGDIAEGYSVSREKKESFPLTVTSAQKNPTAFYLCASTLLGLTEAFFGQGTRLTVV.

This chain links TRBV2 with TRBJ1-2; TRBD1 matches at 7 bases. The length of the CDR3 is 12 residues. The ends lost 10 bases at V and 8 bases at J; junction bases unmatched: 10. The germline V gene encodes CDR1 SNHLY and CDR2 FYNNEI. Here the CDR3 reads CATRTGARGYTF. The CDR3 coding sequence is TGTGCCACCAGAACAGGGGCCAGAGGCTACACCTTC.

This sequence joins TRBV7-2 and TRBJ2-1; 9 nucleotides agree with TRBD1. This CDR3 region has 15 residues. CDR1 is SGHTA and CDR2 is FQGNSA in the germline V gene. V lost 4 bases to trimming and J lost 7 bases; unmatched junction nucleotides: 8. DNA of the CDR3: TGTGCCAGCAGCTCCGGACAGGGGAGGATGAATGAGCAGTTCTTC. As protein: CASSSGQGRMNEQFF.

The sample holds one count of this clone. This rearrangement joins TRBV5-8 to TRBJ2-3; no clear D. V dropped 1 base and J dropped 6 bases, with 3 bases sitting between them. This CDR3 has 11 residues. Germline V gene data show CDR1 as SGHTS and CDR2 as YDEGEE. CDR3 sequence reads: CASSLTDTQYF. DNA of the CDR3: TGTGCCAGCAGCTTGACGGATACGCAGTATTTT. Using reference TRBV5-8 and TRBJ2-3 for the parts outside the CDR3, the full variable domain is EAGVTQSPTHLIKTRGQQATLRCSPISGHTSVYWYQQALGLGLQFLLWYDEGEERNRGNFPPRFSGRQFPNYSSELNVNALELEDSALYLCASSLTDTQYFGPGTRLTVL.

The genes are TRBV6-1 and TRBJ1-2; the D gene is possibly TRBD1 (5 bases). Germline assignment: CDR1 MNHNS and CDR2 SASEGT. The CDR3 spans 12 residues. V lost 6 bases and J lost 4, with 9 bases in between. The CDR3: CASSGTLYGYTF. CDR3 nucleotide sequence: TGTGCCAGCAGCGGGACCCTCTATGGCTACACCTTC.

The rearrangement links TRBV6-5 to TRBJ1-1; 7 bases are shared with TRBD1. Germline V gene data show CDR1 as MNHEY and CDR2 as SVGAGI. The CDR3 sequence is 11 residues long. V dropped 6 bases and J dropped 8; count of bases not matched to a gene: 3. Here the CDR3 reads CASRTGVEAFF. In DNA form, the CDR3 reads TGTGCCAGCAGAACAGGGGTAGAAGCTTTCTTT.

The gene calls are TRBV9 and TRBJ2-7; 8 nucleotides agree with TRBD1. The CDR3 loop spans 14 amino acids. The J segment lost 2 bases and the V segment lost 3 bases, leaving 4 bases of the junction unmatched. From germline, CDR1 is SGDLS and CDR2 YYNGEE. CDR3 sequence (DNA): TGTGCCAGCAGCGACGGGACAGGCCCCTACGAGCAGTACTTC. It codes for CASSDGTGPYEQYF. Full variable domain (remainder filled in from reference TRBV9 and TRBJ2-7): DSGVTQTPKHLITATGQRVTLRCSPRSGDLSVYWYQQSLDQGLQFLIQYYNGEERAKGNILERFSAQQFPDLHSELNLSSLELGDSALYFCASSDGTGPYEQYFGPGTRLTVT.

The chain employs TRBV11-2 and TRBJ2-1; possible D gene TRBD1, 6 bases. The CDR3 totals 14 residues. V lost 2 bases, J lost 6 bases, and 11 bases lay in between. Germline lookup yields CDR1 SGHAT and CDR2 FQNNGV. The CDR3 spells CASSLLGAANEQFF. The CDR3 coding sequence is TGTGCCAGCAGCTTACTGGGGGCGGCCAATGAGCAGTTCTTC.

V gene TRBV6-6 combines with J gene TRBJ2-2; D may be TRBD2 (7 bases). V lost 7 bases, J lost 6 bases, and 15 bases lay in between. The CDR3 length is 14 residues. Germline-derived CDR1 and CDR2 are MNHNY and SVGAGI (reference sequence). CDR3 loop: CASTFAGGPGELFF. The CDR3 DNA is TGTGCCAGCACCTTTGCCGGGGGGCCCGGGGAGCTGTTTTTT.

The CDR3 DNA reads as TGCGCCAGCAGCTTTAGTGGGGGGCCCTACGAGCAGTACTTC. This gives the protein CASSFSGGPYEQYF. The chain uses TRBV5-1 and TRBJ2-7; possibly TRBD1 or TRBD2 for D (6 bases each). Germline V gene sequence: CDR1 SGHRS, CDR2 YFSETQ. V was cut by 2 bases and J by 2 bases, with 11 bases left in between. The CDR3 runs 14 residues.

This clone showed up just once. The rearrangement links TRBV13 to TRBJ2-3, with 8 bases fitting TRBD2. The CDR3 sequence is 14 residues long. CDR1 is PRHDT and CDR2 is FYEKMQ in the germline V gene (reference sequence). The junction had 4 bases not matched to a gene; V was cut back by 4 bases and J by 4 bases. The CDR3 protein is CASSSGLAPDTQYF. DNA of the CDR3: TGTGCCAGCAGCTCCGGACTAGCACCAGATACGCAGTATTTT.

This clone was seen a single time. The rearrangement joins TRBV6-5 to TRBJ2-2, with D perhaps being TRBD1 or TRBD2 (5 bases each). Germline V lookup: CDR1 MNHEY, CDR2 SVGAGI. V was cut by 10 bases and J by 5 bases, with 11 bases left in between. CDR3 length equals 12 residues. In nucleotides, the CDR3 is TGTGCCACGTTAGAGGGGACCGGGGAGCTGTTTTTT. As protein: CATLEGTGELFF.

V usage is TRBV7-9 and J usage is TRBJ2-1; 8 bases are shared with TRBD1. Germline V gene sequence: CDR1 SEHNR, CDR2 FQNEAQ (reference sequence). The CDR3 runs to 12 residues. With V trimmed by 0 bases and J by 14 bases, 3 bases remained unmatched. The CDR3 coding sequence is TGTGCCAGCAGCTTAGCGGACAGGGCCAAGTTCTTC. It specifies CASSLADRAKFF.